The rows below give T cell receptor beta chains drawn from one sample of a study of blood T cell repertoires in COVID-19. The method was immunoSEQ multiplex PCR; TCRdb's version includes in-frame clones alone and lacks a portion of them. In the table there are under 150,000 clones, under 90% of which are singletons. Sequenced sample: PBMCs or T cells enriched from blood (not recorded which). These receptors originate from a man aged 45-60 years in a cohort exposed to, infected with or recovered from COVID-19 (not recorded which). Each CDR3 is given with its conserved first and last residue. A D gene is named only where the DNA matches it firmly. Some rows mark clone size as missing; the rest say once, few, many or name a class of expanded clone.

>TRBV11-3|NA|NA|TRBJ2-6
TGTGCCAGCAGCACGACAGCAAGGCGGGCCAACGTCCTGACTTTC
CASSTTARRANVLTF
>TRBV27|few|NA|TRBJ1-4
TGTGCCAGCGGAGGTGCCTATAATGAAAAACTGTTTTTT
CASGGAYNEKLFF
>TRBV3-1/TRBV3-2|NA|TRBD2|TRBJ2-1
TGTGCCAGCAGCCCGACGGGACTAGCGGGAAGCTCCTACAATGAGCAGTTCTTC
CASSPTGLAGSSYNEQFF
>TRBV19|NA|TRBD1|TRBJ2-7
TGTGCCAGTAGTAGATGGGACAGGCCATACGAGCAGTACTTC
CASSRWDRPYEQYF
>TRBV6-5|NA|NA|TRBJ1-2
TGTGCCAGCAGTCTGGTCCTAAACTATGGCTACACCTTC
CASSLVLNYGYTF
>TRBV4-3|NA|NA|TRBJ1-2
TGCGCCAGCAGCCAAGATGACAGTAACTATGGCTACACCTTC
CASSQDDSNYGYTF
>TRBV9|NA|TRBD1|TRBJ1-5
TGTGCCAGCAGCCCAGGACAGGGAAGCAATCAGCCCCAGCATTTT
CASSPGQGSNQPQHF
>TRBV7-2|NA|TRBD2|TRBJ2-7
TGTGCCAGCAGCCCTCTAGCGGGAGGCTTAGCCCCCTACGAGCAGTACTTC
CASSPLAGGLAPYEQYF
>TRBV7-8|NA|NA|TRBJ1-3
TGTGCCAGCAGCTTAGTGCTTACTACTGGAAACACCATATATTTT
CASSLVLTTGNTIYF
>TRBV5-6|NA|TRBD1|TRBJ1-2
TGTGCCAGCAGCTCACCACAGACGGCCAGGGGGTATGGCTACACCTTC
CASSSPQTARGYGYTF
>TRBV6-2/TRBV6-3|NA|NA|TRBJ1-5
TGTGCCAGCAGTTCGTCAGGGAAAGCGAATCAGCCCCAGCATTTT
CASSSSGKANQPQHF
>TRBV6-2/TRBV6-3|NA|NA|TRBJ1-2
TGTGCCAGCAGTTACCCCTCCGGAAGTGAAGCGACGACCTCTCCTAACTATGGCTACACCTTC
CASSYPSGSEATTSPNYGYTF
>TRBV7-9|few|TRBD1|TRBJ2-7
TGTGCCAGCAGCCCTCCGGGACAGCCCTACGAGCAGTACTTC
CASSPPGQPYEQYF
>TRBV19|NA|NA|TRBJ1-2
TGTGCCACCCGCAGCCCAGGCAACTATGGCTACACCTTC
CATRSPGNYGYTF